This TCR beta chain was identified in a study of blood T cell repertoires in COVID-19. Trimming removed 3 bases from V and 10 bases from J, with 16 bases in between. From germline, CDR1 is SGDLS and CDR2 YYNGEE. The CDR3 loop spans 14 amino acids. Profiling relied on immunoSEQ multiplex PCR, and the TCRdb table lists in-frame clones only, not all of them. The data contain more than 150,000 clones, more than 75% of them singletons. The sequence was obtained from a middle-aged man with active or convalescent COVID-19. The sequencing input was peripheral blood. The chain is built from TRBV9 and TRBJ1-4; D might be TRBD1 (6 bases). CDR3 sequence (DNA): TGTGCCAGCAGCGCCCGACAGGAAGAGGGAAAACTGTTTTTT. Translating gives CASSARQEEGKLFF.